The 8 T cell receptor beta chains listed next were all sequenced from one sample in a study of T cells in Graves' hyperthyroidism and ophthalmopathy. Amplification of TCR beta CDR3 regions was performed using RNA transcripts as template. HTBI primers were employed in a first-round RT-PCR of the TCR CDR3. TCRdb recomputed calls from the multiplex PCR reads with MiXCR, one row per CDR3 protein. This sample has about 360,000 distinct CDR3 sequences, with around 25% found just once. The material sequenced was blood. These receptors were obtained from a man aged 45 to 65 with Graves' hyperthyroidism.

This clonotype was counted a few times. This chain connects TRBV11-2 to TRBJ2-4; the D gene is possibly TRBD2 (6 bases). The CDR3 is made up of 13 amino acids. Germline CDR1 SGHAT, CDR2 FQNNGV. Trimming removed 1 base at V and 9 bases at J, with 10 bases between. DNA of the CDR3: TGTGCCAGCAGCTTAGGGATCGGGAGCATTCAGTACTTC. It yields the protein CASSLGIGSIQYF.

In regard to this clonotype: This could be a read error, since a much larger clone is one nucleotide away. The J gene is TRBJ1-5, the V gene TRBV11-3; D ambiguous. This CDR3 is built from 13 residues. CDR1 is SGHNT, CDR2 YENEEA, per germline. This CDR3 reads CASCLDGGQPQHF. The CDR3 region has the DNA TGTGCCAGCTGCTTAGATGGTGGTCAGCCCCAGCATTTT.

The V gene is TRBV28, the J gene TRBJ2-7, with 7 positions matching TRBD2. With V trimmed by 3 bases and J by 0 bases, 5 bases remained unmatched. The germline V gene encodes CDR1 MDHEN and CDR2 SYDVKM. The CDR3 consists of 15 residues. In DNA, the CDR3 is TGTGCCAGCAGTTTGTGGCGGGAGCTCTCCTACGAGCAGTACTTC. This translates into CASSLWRELSYEQYF.

The chain is built from TRBV19 and TRBJ2-2; 8 bases map to TRBD2. This CDR3 contains 16 residues. Germline V gene data show CDR1 as LNHDA and CDR2 as SQIVND (reference sequence). J gave up 5 bases and V 6 bases, and 11 bases lay outside the gene matches. The CDR3 nucleotides are TGTGCCAGTAGGGGGCGACTAGCGTCGGTGACCGGGGAGCTGTTTTTT. Its translation is CASRGRLASVTGELFF.

This clonotype showed up just a few times. This chain links TRBV6-1 with TRBJ1-1; D is unclear. The length of the CDR3 is 14 residues. V lost 7 bases and J lost 6, with 18 bases in between. Germline CDR1 MNHNS, CDR2 SASEGT. In DNA form, the CDR3 reads TGTGCCAGCAAAACCCCCGGGTGGGAGTCTGAAGCTTTCTTT. It codes for CASKTPGWESEAFF.

CDR3 loop: CASRRTFKNTEAFF. The CDR3 DNA reads as TGTGCCAGCAGGAGGACATTCAAGAACACTGAAGCTTTCTTT. The chain uses TRBV6-1 and TRBJ1-1; D is possibly TRBD1 (5 bases). Germline CDR1 is MNHNS and CDR2 is SASEGT. Trimming left V 6 bases short and J 1 base short, with 12 bases between. The CDR3 is 14 residues long.

A few counts support this clonotype. The chain joins TRBV24-1 to TRBJ1-2; D might be TRBD1 (5 bases). The CDR3 runs 13 residues. CDR1 KGHDR and CDR2 SFDVKD come from the germline V gene. Trimming pared 6 bases from V and 3 bases from J, leaving 10 bases between. CDR3 in DNA: TGTGCCACCAGTAAGGGGACCGACTATGGCTACACCTTC. Its protein product is CATSKGTDYGYTF.

The chain has TRBV10-3 and TRBJ2-7; a weak D match, TRBD2 (6 bases). The CDR3 is made up of 13 amino acids. V was shortened by 8 bases and J by 4 bases, with 15 bases between the two germline ends. In germline, CDR1 is ENHRY, CDR2 SYGVKD. CDR3 protein: CAISGLQVYEQYF. DNA of the CDR3: TGTGCCATCTCGGGACTCCAGGTATACGAGCAGTACTTC.